This TCR beta chain was sequenced during a study of T cell responses to AZD1222 COVID-19 vaccine. V gave up 7 bases and J gave up 6 bases; unmatched junction bases: 4. Germline values: CDR1 ENHRY, CDR2 SYGVKD. CDR3 length equals 13 residues. Measured with immunoSEQ multiplex PCR; TCRdb has only the in-frame clones, and not every one. The sample holds more than 55,000 clones, about 91% seen once. The TCR sequence derives from an adult who received the AZD1222 COVID-19 vaccine. The chain employs TRBV10-3 and TRBJ1-1, with TRBD1 matching 11 bases. Source: peripheral blood, taken 28 days after the second AZD1222 dose. CDR3 region: CAITGTGGSEAFF. The CDR3 coding sequence is TGTGCCATCACCGGGACAGGGGGGTCTGAAGCTTTCTTT.